A selection of T cell receptor beta chains follows, all from one sample in a study of blood T cell repertoires in COVID-19. Profiling relied on immunoSEQ multiplex PCR, and the TCRdb table lists in-frame clones only, not all of them. The repertoire consists of just over 650,000 clones, with more than 80% occurring once and the leading ten covering roughly 0.25%. Sequenced sample: peripheral blood. Receptors were obtained from a woman under 30 with acute or convalescent COVID-19. Both conserved end residues are part of each CDR3. The order of the fields is clone size, V gene, J gene, D gene, CDR3 protein, CDR3 DNA. A D gene is named only where the DNA matches it firmly. Expanded clones are given a class, and other clones once, few, many or no size at all.

NA	TRBV7-3	TRBJ2-1	TRBD1	CASSLGQGSYNEQFF	TGTGCCAGCAGCTTAGGACAGGGGTCCTACAATGAGCAGTTCTTC
NA	TRBV11-2	TRBJ2-3	TRBD2	CASSSGLAGATTQYF	TGTGCCAGCAGCTCCGGACTAGCGGGAGCTACTACGCAGTATTTT
NA	TRBV28	TRBJ1-5	NA	CASSPPNQPQHF	TGTGCCAGCAGCCCCCCTAATCAGCCCCAGCATTTT
NA	TRBV4-2	TRBJ2-7	TRBD1	CASSQGRDSDEQYF	TGTGCCAGCAGCCAAGGAAGGGACAGCGACGAGCAGTACTTC
NA	TRBV5-1	TRBJ2-2	TRBD2	CASSSRLADPIVGRELFF	TGCGCCAGCAGCTCTCGACTAGCGGACCCGATCGTGGGTAGGGAGCTGTTTTTT
NA	TRBV6-4	TRBJ2-7	NA	CASSPTLDSIYEQYF	TGTGCCAGCAGTCCTACCCTCGACAGCATCTACGAGCAGTACTTC
few	TRBV3-1/TRBV3-2	TRBJ1-1	TRBD1	CASSETGWGAEAFF	TGTGCCAGCAGCGAGACAGGGTGGGGGGCTGAAGCTTTCTTT
NA	TRBV10-3	TRBJ1-2	TRBD1	CATDPGQGIGGYTF	TGTGCCACCGATCCGGGACAGGGGATCGGCGGCTACACCTTC
NA	TRBV5-6	TRBJ2-2	NA	CASSHRKRRPGELFF	TGTGCCAGCAGCCACAGGAAGAGGCGGCCCGGGGAGCTGTTTTTT
once	TRBV19	TRBJ1-2	NA	CASRATRNGYTF	TGTGCCAGTAGGGCGACAAGAAATGGCTACACCTTC
NA	TRBV10-2	TRBJ2-3	TRBD2	CASSGTSGGARDTQYF	TGCGCCAGCAGTGGGACTAGCGGGGGGGCGAGGGATACGCAGTATTTT
NA	TRBV11-1	TRBJ1-2	NA	CASSQGRNYGYTF	TGTGCCAGCTCACAGGGTAGGAACTATGGCTACACCTTC
NA	TRBV7-6	TRBJ2-1	TRBD1	CASSLGTGVVNEQFF	TGTGCCAGCAGCTTAGGGACAGGGGTCGTGAATGAGCAGTTCTTC
NA	TRBV11-2	TRBJ1-1	NA	CASSRLGRGILNTEAFF	TGTGCCAGCAGCCGGCTAGGGAGGGGGATTCTGAACACTGAAGCTTTCTTT
NA	TRBV2	TRBJ1-2	TRBD1	CAREGQGSFFGYTF	TGTGCCCGAGAGGGACAGGGGTCTTTTTTTGGCTACACCTTC
NA	TRBV10-1	TRBJ2-3	TRBD2	CASRGTSGGYKSVDTQYF	TGCGCCAGCAGAGGGACTAGCGGGGGGTACAAGTCCGTAGATACGCAGTATTTT
NA	TRBV6-6	TRBJ1-5	TRBD1	CASSPGTGGNQPQHF	TGTGCCAGCAGCCCCGGGACAGGGGGAAATCAGCCCCAGCATTTT
NA	TRBV28	TRBJ1-1	NA	CASRSRIGNTEAFF	TGTGCCAGCAGATCCAGGATTGGAAACACTGAAGCTTTCTTT
NA	TRBV10-3	TRBJ2-3	NA	CAISERGGTQYF	TGTGCCATCAGTGAAAGGGGGGGTACGCAGTATTTT
NA	TRBV11-2	TRBJ1-2	NA	CASSKLNYGYTF	TGTGCCAGCAGCAAACTTAACTATGGCTACACCTTC
NA	TRBV5-1	TRBJ1-3	NA	CASTEGVWPSGNTIYF	TGCGCCAGCACCGAGGGGGTCTGGCCATCTGGAAACACCATATATTTT
NA	TRBV7-6	TRBJ2-1	NA	CASSLGGLLNEQFF	TGTGCCAGCAGCTTAGGAGGCCTTCTCAATGAGCAGTTCTTC
NA	TRBV28	TRBJ1-1	TRBD1	CASIMDRGAFF	TGTGCCAGCATTATGGACAGGGGGGCTTTCTTT
NA	TRBV19	TRBJ1-6	NA	CASSLGAGYNSPLHF	TGTGCCAGTAGTCTCGGTGCAGGTTATAATTCACCCCTCCACTTT
NA	TRBV29-1	TRBJ2-2	TRBD2	CSVGTSVGELFF	TGCAGCGTCGGGACTAGCGTCGGGGAGCTGTTTTTT
NA	TRBV12-3/TRBV12-4	TRBJ1-2	TRBD1	CASARQGNGYTF	TGTGCCAGCGCTAGACAGGGAAATGGCTACACCTTC